These 15 T cell receptor beta chains originate from one sample sequenced in a study of T cells in Graves' hyperthyroidism and ophthalmopathy. The source material, RNA transcripts, was used to amplify TCR beta CDR3 regions. Initially, a first-round RT-PCR of the TCR CDR3 employed the HTBI primer set. Each CDR3 protein is one row after TCRdb ran MiXCR on the multiplex PCR reads. The sample lists about 210,000 distinct CDR3 sequences; about a sixth were seen once. Sequenced input: blood. All receptors derive from a man aged 50 to 59 with Graves' hyperthyroidism.

J is TRBJ2-3 and V is TRBV19, with 8 bases that match TRBD1. Trimming at V came to 8 bases and at J to 4 bases, leaving 14 bases not matched to a gene. This CDR3 comprises 16 residues. From germline, CDR1 is LNHDA and CDR2 SQIVND (reference sequence). For the CDR3, the DNA is TGTGCCAGTGGGCCAGGGGGCGCAATGGGTCCAGATACGCAGTATTTT. This codes for CASGPGGAMGPDTQYF.

This clonotype was counted between two and nine times. The rearrangement uses TRBV11-3 and TRBJ1-5; D is possibly TRBD1 (5 bases). V was cut by 1 base and J by 0 bases, with 7 bases left in between. This CDR3 has 15 amino acids. The germline V gene has CDR1 SGHNT and CDR2 YENEEA. The CDR3 coding sequence is TGTGCCAGCAGCTTAGGAGGGGTTAGCAATCAGCCCCAGCATTTT. Protein product: CASSLGGVSNQPQHF.

In its sample, this clonotype was seen once. The rearrangement uses TRBV10-3 and TRBJ1-1; D is undetermined. Trimming removed 0 bases from V and 3 bases from J, with 11 bases in between. Germline CDR1 reads ENHRY; CDR2 reads SYGVKD. There are 15 residues in the CDR3. In DNA, the CDR3 is TGTGCCATCAGTGAGTCTGGGCGGGCGGACACTGAAGCTTTCTTT. This gives the protein CAISESGRADTEAFF.

This chain connects TRBV4-1 to TRBJ1-6; TRBD1 aligns across 7 bases. From germline, CDR1 is MGHRA and CDR2 YSYEKL. The CDR3 is 19 amino acids. With V trimmed by 4 bases and J by 0 bases, 12 bases remained unmatched. The CDR3 protein is CASSLPPGQWSSYNSPLHF. In DNA form, the CDR3 reads TGCGCCAGCAGCCTACCACCGGGACAGTGGAGCTCCTATAATTCACCCCTCCACTTT.

This clonotype showed up many times. The CDR3: CSASRSMNTEAFF. CDR3 nucleotide sequence: TGCAGTGCTAGTCGAAGCATGAACACTGAAGCTTTCTTT. The chain employs TRBV20-1 and TRBJ1-1; no definite D call. Between the trimmed V and J ends, which lost 3 bases and 0 bases, there was a span of 8 bases. The CDR3 is 13 residues long. Germline V lookup: CDR1 DFQATT, CDR2 SNEGSKA (reference sequence).

This chain uses TRBV9 with TRBJ2-6; TRBD1 or TRBD2 may be the D gene (6 bases each). CDR3 size: 17 residues. Trimming removed 4 bases at V and 2 bases at J, with 16 bases between. Germline CDR1 is SGDLS and CDR2 is YYNGEE. The CDR3 coding sequence is TGTGCCAGCAGCCCCCGTGGGGGGCAAACTGGGGCCAACGTCCTGACTTTC. Amino acid sequence: CASSPRGGQTGANVLTF.

V usage is TRBV19 and J usage is TRBJ2-5; no clear D gene. Trimming stripped 3 bases from V and 5 bases from J, with 19 bases between. Germline V gives CDR1 LNHDA, CDR2 SQIVND (reference sequence). This CDR3 has 16 amino acids. The CDR3 nucleotides are TGTGCCAGTAGTATCCGGGTGCTAGAGGATTGGGAGACCCAGTACTTC. It translates to CASSIRVLEDWETQYF.

At least ten counts were recorded for this clonotype. V gene TRBV6-1 combines with J gene TRBJ2-3, with no clear D. CDR3 length: 13 amino acids. Per the germline V gene, CDR1 is MNHNS and CDR2 is SASEGT. V gave up 5 bases and J gave up 2 bases, with 8 bases separating them. The CDR3 is CASSSSNTDTQYF. CDR3 DNA sequence: TGTGCCAGCAGTTCCTCTAACACAGATACGCAGTATTTT.

This clonotype occurred many times. The V call is TRBV20-1, the J call TRBJ2-3; 10 bases fit TRBD2. Germline loops: CDR1 DFQATT, CDR2 SNEGSKA (reference sequence). This CDR3 comprises 17 residues. Trimming removed 5 bases from V and 1 base from J; junction bases left unmatched: 12. The CDR3 region is CSAAPSGSLWGTDTQYF. CDR3 nucleotides: TGCAGTGCTGCTCCTAGCGGGAGCCTCTGGGGCACAGATACGCAGTATTTT.

This clonotype occurred many times. The rearrangement joins TRBV6-2 or TRBV6-3 to TRBJ2-1; tentative D call: TRBD1 (7 bases). Germline V gene data show CDR1 as MNHEY and CDR2 as SVGEGT. The CDR3 has 15 amino acids. Trimming cost V 5 bases and J 6 bases, with 17 bases left between them. The CDR3 DNA reads TGTGCCAGCAGTCCGCAGGGGGGACGCCCCAATGAGCAGTTCTTC. Translating it yields CASSPQGGRPNEQFF.

In its sample, this clonotype was seen many times. This rearrangement joins TRBV4-1 to TRBJ1-1; TRBD1 aligns across 9 bases. CDR3 size: 16 residues. The V gene end was trimmed by 2 bases and the J gene end by 5 bases; junction bases not matched to a gene: 9. Germline V gene data show CDR1 as MGHRA and CDR2 as YSYEKL. CDR3 protein: CASSQFGTGLGTEAFF. CDR3 DNA: TGCGCCAGCAGCCAATTTGGGACAGGGCTTGGGACTGAAGCTTTCTTT.

This clonotype was counted ten times or more. The chain couples TRBV12-3 or TRBV12-4 to TRBJ2-1; a weak D match, TRBD2 (5 bases). V dropped 4 bases and J dropped 6 bases, with 16 bases sitting between them. The CDR3 is 15 residues long. In nucleotides, the CDR3 is TGTGCCAGCAGTTGGGGAGTCCTTTGGGGCAATGAGCAGTTCTTC. It yields the protein CASSWGVLWGNEQFF.

This clonotype was detected many times. The rearrangement uses TRBV5-1 and TRBJ2-1; D is ambiguous. The CDR3 totals 12 residues. Germline lookup yields CDR1 SGHRS and CDR2 YFSETQ. V was trimmed by 4 bases and J by 3 bases, leaving 5 bases between them. The CDR3 here is CASSLDYNEQFF. As DNA, the CDR3 is TGCGCCAGCAGCCTAGACTACAATGAGCAGTTCTTC.

The sample holds many counts of this clonotype. The V and J genes are TRBV2 and TRBJ2-1; D assignment may be TRBD1 or TRBD2 (6 bases each). This CDR3 contains 15 residues. V was pared by 2 bases and J by 12 bases, with 20 bases between. In germline, CDR1 is SNHLY, CDR2 FYNNEI. CDR3 nucleotide sequence: TGTGCCAGCAGTGAACCGGGGGCTCGGGGTAAGGGGCAGTTCTTC. Protein product: CASSEPGARGKGQFF.

V usage is TRBV29-1 and J usage is TRBJ2-6, with D perhaps TRBD1 (6 bases). The V end was cut by 7 bases, the J end by 0 bases, with 13 bases between. Looked up from germline, CDR1 is SQVTM and CDR2 is ANQGSEA. The CDR3 length is 15 residues. The CDR3 sequence is CSAGDPRSGANVLTF. The CDR3 DNA sequence: TGCAGCGCAGGGGACCCCCGCTCTGGGGCCAACGTCCTGACTTTC.